This is a list of T cell receptor beta chains from one sample in a study of cytomegalovirus exposure and HLA in healthy donors. TCRdb's copy holds only in-frame clones and misses some; the assay was immunoSEQ multiplex PCR. The sample shows some 150,000 clones, roughly 83% of them seen only once. Sequences were obtained from PBMCs. The receptors come from a middle-aged man in good health and CMV-seronegative. Each CDR3 is given with its conserved first and last residue. The order of the fields is V gene, CDR3 protein.

TRBV13,CASSRRGRSSYNEQFF
TRBV5-5,CASSYSGGSETQYF
TRBV30,CAWSVRGAGEQYF
TRBV6-5,CASSPRGGLREQYF
TRBV4-1,CASSQRSSGGGNEQFF
TRBV11-2,CASSTGQGVDTQYF
TRBV18,CASSPPVAGDGSPLHF
TRBV29-1,CSVGRGGNEQFF
TRBV27,CASSERGTEGWASYEQYF
TRBV9,CASSGTPFDTEAFF
TRBV4-1,CASSADRPYEQYF
TRBV11-1,CASSWGGTEAFF
TRBV9,CASSLGLAGQSGETQYF
TRBV7-9,CSSSGRTGLDTQYF
TRBV4-3,CASSQDLRDRVHEQYF
TRBV27,CASSSSGLYTGELFF
TRBV2,CASSGGRQGETQYF
TRBV5-1,CASSLGAIDEQFF
TRBV5-1,CASSLEGGTDYEQYF
TRBV19,CASSTDRGHNQPQHF
TRBV4-1,CASSQAWRREGIF
TRBV7-3,CASSYKGDGIYNEQFF
TRBV18,CASSALVSSSKNIQYF
TRBV5-5,CASSLGRGGNEKLFF
TRBV5-1,CASSSSGTGYPPSYF
TRBV7-9,CASSLWTGLNNEQFF
TRBV4-3,CASSQVIRSTDTQYF
TRBV5-4,CASRFTSGGRNEQFF
TRBV10-3,CAIAPQLQGMDEQFF
TRBV5-1,CASSLYLAGGQETQYF
TRBV6-5,CASSYIDTSSGNTIYF
TRBV5-1,CASSSGQSFNEKLFF